These 26 T cell receptor beta chains share one sample of origin, sequenced in a study of shared clonotypes between healthy human individuals. Clones were sequenced by immunoSEQ multiplex PCR, and TCRdb holds only the in-frame ones, with some missing. The sample shows roughly 500,000 clones, around 79% of them seen only once. Sequenced material: PBMCs. These receptors all come from a woman in her thirties or forties in good health. Some clones in this sample may be carry-over from other donors' samples.

This chain joins TRBV30 and TRBJ2-2; D uncertain. The germline V gene has CDR1 GTSNPN and CDR2 SVGIG (reference sequence). With 8 bases removed from V and 0 bases from J, the gap between germline ends came to 13 bases. This CDR3 contains 14 residues. CDR3: CATSRFANTGELFF. The DNA for the CDR3 is TGTGCCACCAGCCGCTTCGCGAACACCGGGGAGCTGTTTTTT.

V is TRBV2 and J is TRBJ1-2, with D tentatively TRBD1 (5 bases). V lost 7 bases and J lost 9, with 15 bases in between. Germline V gene sequence: CDR1 SNHLY, CDR2 FYNNEI. The CDR3 is made up of 12 amino acids. The DNA for the CDR3 is TGTGCCAGCACTCGGGAGGGGAGCAGCTACACCTTC. This translates into CASTREGSSYTF.

This chain joins TRBV14 and TRBJ1-2; D not resolved. The germline gives CDR1 SGHDN, CDR2 FVKESK. The V end lost 4 bases, the J end lost 7 bases, and 16 bases lay between the germline ends. The CDR3 is 14 residues long. The CDR3 DNA sequence: TGTGCCAGCAGCCCTTTTTCGGGCTTTTCTGGCTACACCTTC. It codes for CASSPFSGFSGYTF.

At least ten counts were recorded for this clone. This chain connects TRBV4-3 to TRBJ2-4; tentatively, D is TRBD2 (5 bases). Germline V gene data show CDR1 as LGHNA and CDR2 as YSLEER. Between the trimmed V and J ends, which lost 0 bases and 6 bases, there was a span of 9 bases. CDR3 length: 14 residues. CDR3 in amino acids: CASSQDTSRNIQYF. CDR3 DNA: TGCGCCAGCAGCCAAGATACTAGTAGAAACATTCAGTACTTC.

The chain has TRBV2 and TRBJ2-7; the match to TRBD1 covers 9 bases. V lost 7 bases and J lost 4; bases outside the gene matches: 5. The CDR3 has 13 amino acids. Germline V gene lookup returns CDR1 SNHLY and CDR2 FYNNEI. CDR3 sequence reads: CASKGTGSYEQYF. As DNA, the CDR3 is TGTGCCAGCAAGGGGACAGGGTCGTACGAGCAGTACTTC.

This rearrangement joins TRBV5-4 to TRBJ2-7; 7 positions agree with TRBD2. The germline V gene has CDR1 SGHNT and CDR2 YYREEE (reference sequence). Trimming cost V 0 bases and J 1 base; bases outside gene matches: 7. This CDR3 has 16 amino acids. This chain's CDR3 is CASSLARGSWSYEQYF. Written as DNA, the CDR3 is TGTGCCAGCAGCTTGGCCCGCGGGAGTTGGTCCTACGAGCAGTACTTC.

This rearrangement joins TRBV2 to TRBJ2-7; D is perhaps TRBD2 (5 bases). CDR3 length: 16 amino acids. Germline V gene lookup returns CDR1 SNHLY and CDR2 FYNNEI. Trimming stripped 7 bases from V and 3 bases from J, with 22 bases between. CDR3 sequence: CASTDEYLGRSYEQYF. CDR3 nucleotide sequence: TGTGCCAGCACGGACGAGTATTTAGGGAGAAGCTACGAGCAGTACTTC.

V is TRBV7-8 and J is TRBJ2-5; the D gene is possibly TRBD1 (5 bases). Per the germline V gene, CDR1 is SGHVS and CDR2 is FQNEAQ. This CDR3 is built from 16 residues. Trimming left V 5 bases short and J 4 bases short, with 20 bases between. The CDR3 sequence: CASSPMRIGARETQYF. CDR3 nucleotides: TGTGCCAGCAGCCCAATGAGGATTGGGGCAAGAGAGACCCAGTACTTC. Full variable domain (missing parts from reference TRBV7-8 and TRBJ2-5): GAGVSQSPRYKVAKRGQDVALRCDPISGHVSLFWYQQALGQGPEFLTYFQNEAQLDKSGLPSDRFFAERPEGSVSTLKIQRTQQEDSAVYLCASSPMRIGARETQYFGPGTRLLVL.

This clone was recorded at least ten times. The chain couples TRBV7-9 to TRBJ1-1, with no clear D. CDR1 and CDR2 (germline): SEHNR, FQNEAQ (reference sequence). V shed 1 base and J shed 4 bases, with 16 bases lying between them. The CDR3 length is 16 residues. As DNA, the CDR3 is TGTGCCAGCAGCTTAGGAGCTGGGGTGGGGAGCACTGAAGCTTTCTTT. Protein sequence: CASSLGAGVGSTEAFF. Using reference TRBV7-9 and TRBJ1-1 for the parts outside the CDR3, the full variable domain is DTGVSQNPRHKITKRGQNVTFRCDPISEHNRLYWYRQTLGQGPEFLTYFQNEAQLEKSRLLSDRFSAERPKGSFSTLEIQRTEQGDSAMYLCASSLGAGVGSTEAFFGQGTRLTVV.

V is TRBV6-5 and J is TRBJ1-5; TRBD1 aligns across 10 bases. Unmatched junction bases numbered 3, after V lost 6 bases and J lost 4 bases. This CDR3 is built from 14 residues. CDR1 MNHEY and CDR2 SVGAGI come from the germline V gene. The CDR3, as DNA: TGTGCCAGCAGAACGGGACAGGGGAATCAGCCCCAGCATTTT. Amino acids: CASRTGQGNQPQHF.

The chain links TRBV28 to TRBJ1-5, with D possibly TRBD1 on 5 matching bases. The length of the CDR3 is 15 residues. CDR1 and CDR2 (germline): MDHEN, SYDVKM. Trimming removed 6 bases at V and 3 bases at J, with 15 bases between. CDR3 in DNA: TGTGCCAGCAGACCCTCCTACAGGAACAATCAGCCCCAGCATTTT. Encoded protein: CASRPSYRNNQPQHF.

J is TRBJ2-1 and V is TRBV30; TRBD2 matches 8 bases. This CDR3 has 16 residues. The ends lost 0 bases at V and 3 bases at J; junction bases unmatched: 7. CDR1 and CDR2 (germline): GTSNPN, SVGIG (reference sequence). CDR3 DNA: TGTGCCTGGAGTGTTCCTAGCGGGCGTCACTACAATGAGCAGTTCTTC. It specifies CAWSVPSGRHYNEQFF.

The chain employs TRBV11-2 and TRBJ2-1; D may be TRBD1 or TRBD2 (5 bases each). CDR3 length: 15 residues. Trimming shortened V by 5 bases and J by 4 bases, and 15 bases separated the two germline ends. Germline lookup yields CDR1 SGHAT and CDR2 FQNNGV. The CDR3 sequence: CASSREGRNYNEQFF. For the CDR3, the DNA is TGTGCCAGCAGCCGCGAGGGACGCAATTACAATGAGCAGTTCTTC.

The V call is TRBV9, the J call TRBJ2-3; 13 bases are shared with TRBD2. This CDR3 region has 16 residues. Germline V CDR1 and CDR2: SGDLS, YYNGEE. The J segment lost 5 bases and the V segment lost 3 bases, leaving 6 bases of the junction unmatched. The CDR3 DNA sequence: TGTGCCAGCAGCGCAGGACTAGCGGGAGAGGTAGATACGCAGTATTTT. As protein: CASSAGLAGEVDTQYF.

With respect to this clone: Other DNA sequences within the sample encode an identical CDR3. The chain recombines TRBV2 with TRBJ2-7; 10 bases align to TRBD1. CDR1 SNHLY and CDR2 FYNNEI come from the germline V gene. Germline trimming cut 8 bases from V and 4 bases from J; bases unmatched to any gene: 8. CDR3 length: 14 residues. CDR3 in amino acids: CASRSGTGEYEQYF. CDR3 DNA: TGTGCCAGCCGTTCCGGGACAGGGGAGTACGAGCAGTACTTC.

The chain recombines TRBV28 with TRBJ1-2; D is ambiguous. Germline V lookup: CDR1 MDHEN, CDR2 SYDVKM. V was shortened by 1 base and J by 4 bases, with 16 bases between the two germline ends. This CDR3 spans 16 amino acids. CDR3 loop: CASSLYGNGAIYGYTF. The CDR3, as DNA: TGTGCCAGCAGTTTATACGGTAACGGAGCCATCTATGGCTACACCTTC.

The V gene is TRBV7-9, the J gene TRBJ2-7; 9 bases are shared with TRBD2. Germline CDR1 reads SEHNR; CDR2 reads FQNEAQ (reference sequence). V was clipped by 4 bases and J by 6 bases; unmatched bases: 13. This CDR3 spans 16 amino acids. Written as DNA, the CDR3 is TGTGCCAGCAGCTGGGGGACCGGGACTAGCTTTTCCGAGCAGTACTTC. Amino acid sequence: CASSWGTGTSFSEQYF.

This clone was seen more than once but under ten times. The gene calls are TRBV28 and TRBJ2-7; D possibly corresponds to TRBD2 (6 bases). Trimming took 5 bases from V and 5 from J, leaving 10 bases between them. Germline V CDR1 and CDR2: MDHEN, SYDVKM. The CDR3 covers 12 residues. CDR3 nucleotides: TGTGCCAGCAGTAGACTAGAGGACGAGCAGTACTTC. Translating it yields CASSRLEDEQYF. The variable domain in full, completed from reference TRBV28 and TRBJ2-7, reads DVKVTQSSRYLVKRTGEKVFLECVQDMDHENMFWYRQDPGLGLRLIYFSYDVKMKEKGDIPEGYSVSREKKERFSLILESASTNQTSMYLCASSRLEDEQYFGPGTRLTVT.

This clone was counted between two and nine times. The chain uses TRBV7-2 and TRBJ1-1; no firm D call. The length of the CDR3 is 15 residues. Germline V gene lookup returns CDR1 SGHTA and CDR2 FQGNSA. V lost 5 bases and J 1 base, leaving 14 bases between the germline ends. CDR3 protein: CASSPRGGRNTEAFF. The CDR3 DNA reads as TGTGCCAGCAGCCCCCGGGGAGGGAGGAACACTGAAGCTTTCTTT.

This clone showed up just a few times. This chain joins TRBV4-3 and TRBJ2-1; TRBD2 matches 15 bases. V trimming: 1 base; J trimming: 7 bases; junction bases outside the gene matches: 14. The CDR3 contains 20 residues. CDR1 and CDR2 (germline): LGHNA, YSLEER. The CDR3 loop is CASSQAGTSGRTLGRNEQFF. CDR3 nucleotides: TGCGCCAGCAGCCAAGCCGGGACTAGCGGGAGGACCCTTGGGAGGAATGAGCAGTTCTTC.

V gene TRBV5-6 combines with J gene TRBJ2-7; 10 bases map to TRBD1. This CDR3 comprises 15 residues. Germline CDR1 reads SGHDT; CDR2 reads YYEEEE. J lost 4 bases, V lost 3 bases, and 7 bases had no gene match. The CDR3 DNA is TGTGCCAGCAGCTACACCGGACAGGGGGAATACGAGCAGTACTTC. This encodes CASSYTGQGEYEQYF.

V and J are TRBV9 and TRBJ2-7; either TRBD1 or TRBD2 may supply D (5 bases each). The length of the CDR3 is 15 residues. V was pared by 4 bases and J by 3 bases, with 17 bases between. CDR1 and CDR2 (germline): SGDLS, YYNGEE. The CDR3 here is CASSLTSVGDYEQYF. The CDR3 region has the DNA TGTGCCAGCAGCCTGACGTCGGTGGGGGACTACGAGCAGTACTTC.

The chain combines TRBV27 with TRBJ2-7; 13 bases match TRBD2. Germline assignment: CDR1 MNHEY and CDR2 SMNVEV (reference sequence). The CDR3 runs 15 residues. V dropped 8 bases and J dropped 2; count of bases not matched to a gene: 6. The CDR3 nucleotides read TGTGCCAGCGCCGCCGGACTAGCGGGAGCCTACGAGCAGTACTTC. Its translation is CASAAGLAGAYEQYF.

The rearrangement uses TRBV10-2 and TRBJ2-7; 7 positions match TRBD2. The CDR3 is made up of 14 amino acids. V shed 0 bases and J 7 bases; nucleotides not matched to a gene: 6. Germline-derived CDR1 and CDR2 are WSHSY and SAAADI. CDR3 sequence reads: CASSESGGSREQYF. The DNA of the CDR3 is TGCGCCAGCAGTGAGTCGGGGGGGTCGCGAGAGCAGTACTTC.

The rearrangement links TRBV7-9 to TRBJ2-7; D possibly uses TRBD1 or TRBD2 (5 bases each). V lost 8 bases and J lost 1, with 12 bases in between. The CDR3 consists of 13 residues. The germline V gene has CDR1 SEHNR and CDR2 FQNEAQ (reference sequence). In DNA, the CDR3 is TGTGCCAGCTCCGGGACCCATTCCTACGAGCAGTACTTC. This gives the protein CASSGTHSYEQYF.

V usage is TRBV7-2 and J usage is TRBJ2-5; 10 nucleotides match TRBD2. V was clipped by 1 base and J by 5 bases; unmatched bases: 4. Germline V gene lookup returns CDR1 SGHTA and CDR2 FQGNSA. There are 15 residues in the CDR3. The CDR3 loop is CASSLGLAGVETQYF. The CDR3 coding sequence is TGTGCCAGCAGCTTAGGGCTAGCGGGAGTGGAGACCCAGTACTTC.